The 23 T cell receptor beta chains listed next were all sequenced from one sample in a study of blood T cell repertoires in COVID-19. Repertoires were generated with immunoSEQ multiplex PCR, while TCRdb's copy carries only in-frame clones and drops some. This sample has about 150,000 clones; approximately 90% occur once, and the top ten carry approximately 15%. What was sequenced was peripheral blood. These receptors were collected from a woman in her 40s with acute or convalescent COVID-19.

J is TRBJ2-1 and V is TRBV7-3; 7 positions match TRBD2. V trimming: 5 bases; J trimming: 5 bases; junction bases outside the gene matches: 6. Germline V gene data show CDR1 as SGHTA and CDR2 as FQGTGA. The CDR3 runs 14 residues. CDR3 sequence: CASSRSTSDNEQFF. CDR3 coding DNA: TGTGCCAGCAGCCGATCAACTAGCGACAATGAGCAGTTCTTC.

This rearrangement joins TRBV19 to TRBJ1-5; D gene ambiguous. The CDR3 is made up of 16 amino acids. Trimming removed 2 bases from V and 2 bases from J, with 13 bases in between. Germline V gene data show CDR1 as LNHDA and CDR2 as SQIVND (reference sequence). CDR3 region: CASSILVVTGNQPQHF. The CDR3 DNA reads as TGTGCCAGTAGTATATTGGTAGTCACCGGCAATCAGCCCCAGCATTTT.

This chain links TRBV15 with TRBJ1-4; 10 bases align to TRBD1. The germline V gene encodes CDR1 LNHNV and CDR2 YYDKDF (reference sequence). The CDR3 contains 16 residues. J gave up 2 bases and V 3 bases, and 3 bases lay outside the gene matches. CDR3 nucleotide sequence: TGTGCCACCAGCAGGGGACAGGGGACGACTAATGAAAAACTGTTTTTT. This encodes CATSRGQGTTNEKLFF.

V usage is TRBV29-1 and J usage is TRBJ2-2; D is uncertain. V was trimmed by 6 bases and J by 5 bases, leaving 13 bases between them. The CDR3 has 13 residues. CDR1 is SQVTM, CDR2 ANQGSEA, per germline. CDR3 DNA sequence: TGCAGCGTGCAAGGCCCGAGGACCGGGGAGCTGTTTTTT. It yields the protein CSVQGPRTGELFF.

This clone is classed as medium-sized. The chain recombines TRBV5-4 with TRBJ2-7; weak D call: TRBD2 (6 bases). The CDR3 length is 14 residues. Germline values: CDR1 SGHNT, CDR2 YYREEE (reference sequence). V dropped 4 bases and J dropped 0 bases, with 11 bases sitting between them. The CDR3 loop is CASSPWDFSYEQYF. In DNA, the CDR3 is TGTGCCAGCAGCCCCTGGGACTTCTCCTACGAGCAGTACTTC.

The chain joins TRBV7-2 to TRBJ1-1; D is unclear. V was cut by 3 bases and J by 0 bases, with 8 bases left in between. The CDR3 extends over 14 amino acids. Germline V lookup: CDR1 SGHTA, CDR2 FQGNSA. The CDR3 spells CASSFSGLNTEAFF. As DNA, the CDR3 is TGTGCCAGCAGCTTTAGCGGCTTGAACACTGAAGCTTTCTTT.

The chain recombines TRBV10-3 with TRBJ2-1; TRBD2 is a possible D gene (6 bases). Trimming cost V 4 bases and J 4 bases, with 14 bases left between them. Germline loops: CDR1 ENHRY, CDR2 SYGVKD. This CDR3 has 15 amino acids. CDR3 coding DNA: TGTGCCATCAGTGGCCTAGCGACCCCATACAATGAGCAGTTCTTC. Protein: CAISGLATPYNEQFF.

V usage is TRBV5-1 and J usage is TRBJ2-5; 7 bases match TRBD2. The CDR3 covers 16 residues. Trimming removed 4 bases from V and 4 bases from J; junction bases left unmatched: 13. Germline V gene data show CDR1 as SGHRS and CDR2 as YFSETQ. The CDR3 loop reads CASSLLLAATGETQYF. The CDR3 DNA reads TGCGCCAGCAGCCTCCTCCTAGCGGCTACCGGAGAGACCCAGTACTTC. Looking up the rest from reference TRBV5-1 and TRBJ2-5 gives the full variable domain: KAGVTQTPRYLIKTRGQQVTLSCSPISGHRSVSWYQQTPGQGLQFLFEYFSETQRNKGNFPGRFSGRQFSNSRSEMNVSTLELGDSALYLCASSLLLAATGETQYFGPGTRLLVL.

V and J are TRBV5-4 and TRBJ1-1; D is perhaps TRBD1 (6 bases). Per germline, CDR1 SGHNT and CDR2 YYREEE (reference sequence). V was cut by 0 bases and J by 5 bases, with 11 bases left in between. The CDR3 extends over 14 amino acids. The CDR3 nucleotides are TGTGCCAGCAGCTTGGCAGGGGTTGGGACTGAAGCTTTCTTT. Its translation is CASSLAGVGTEAFF.

The rearrangement uses TRBV27 and TRBJ1-1; 7 bases align to TRBD1. J gave up 11 bases and V 6 bases, and 12 bases lay outside the gene matches. Germline CDR1 and CDR2: MNHEY and SMNVEV (reference sequence). The CDR3 contains 13 residues. This CDR3 reads CASSLNQGVGAFF. The CDR3 region has the DNA TGTGCCAGCAGCCTTAATCAGGGGGTTGGGGCTTTCTTT.

The chain has TRBV5-6 and TRBJ1-2, with 8 positions matching TRBD1. After removal of 3 bases from V and 2 bases from J, the junction contained 12 bases not matched to a gene. This CDR3 is built from 17 residues. From germline, CDR1 is SGHDT and CDR2 YYEEEE. CDR3 protein: CASSSDRGHILNYGYTF. In DNA, the CDR3 is TGTGCCAGCAGCTCCGACAGGGGACACATCCTAAACTATGGCTACACCTTC.

V usage is TRBV18 and J usage is TRBJ2-7; 8 positions match TRBD1. The CDR3 is 15 residues long. Germline-derived CDR1 and CDR2 are KGHSH and LQKENI. V was pared by 0 bases and J by 5 bases, with 6 bases of the junction left unmatched. DNA for the CDR3: TGTGCCAGCTCACCACCCGCAGGGGGCAGGAACGAGCAGTACTTC. This translates into CASSPPAGGRNEQYF.

This chain joins TRBV5-1 and TRBJ2-5; 12 positions match TRBD2. Germline CDR1 and CDR2: SGHRS and YFSETQ. The CDR3 is made up of 16 amino acids. The V segment lost 1 base and the J segment 4 bases; nucleotides outside the gene matches: 5. As DNA, the CDR3 is TGCGCCAGCAGCTTGCAGACTAGCGGGAGACCAGAGACCCAGTACTTC. It translates to CASSLQTSGRPETQYF. Together with reference TRBV5-1 and TRBJ2-5, the CDR3 gives the full variable domain: KAGVTQTPRYLIKTRGQQVTLSCSPISGHRSVSWYQQTPGQGLQFLFEYFSETQRNKGNFPGRFSGRQFSNSRSEMNVSTLELGDSALYLCASSLQTSGRPETQYFGPGTRLLVL.

J is TRBJ2-6 and V is TRBV30; D possibly corresponds to TRBD1 (6 bases). Trimming stripped 2 bases from V and 0 bases from J, with 8 bases between. The CDR3 is made up of 15 amino acids. Germline loops: CDR1 GTSNPN, CDR2 SVGIG (reference sequence). The CDR3 DNA reads as TGTGCCTGGAGTAAACAGGGCTCTGGGGCCAACGTCCTGACTTTC. Its translation is CAWSKQGSGANVLTF.

This rearrangement joins TRBV6-6 to TRBJ2-5; D gene uncertain. Germline lookup yields CDR1 MNHNY and CDR2 SVGAGI (reference sequence). The CDR3 loop spans 13 amino acids. Trimming removed 2 bases from V and 2 bases from J, with 6 bases in between. DNA of the CDR3: TGTGCCAGCAGTTACCAGTTTCAAGAGACCCAGTACTTC. Residues: CASSYQFQETQYF.

This sequence joins TRBV20-1 and TRBJ2-1, with a tentative D call TRBD2 (6 bases). The CDR3 is 15 residues long. The germline CDR1 and CDR2 sequences are DFQATT and SNEGSKA (reference sequence). V lost 3 bases to trimming and J lost 4 bases, with 16 bases between them. CDR3 in amino acids: CSASRGAEGYNEQFF. The CDR3, as DNA: TGCAGTGCTAGTCGAGGGGCGGAGGGTTACAATGAGCAGTTCTTC.

The J gene is TRBJ2-2, the V gene TRBV11-3; D is unclear. This CDR3 is built from 14 residues. Deletions cut 7 bases from V and 3 bases from J, with 12 bases between. The germline V gene encodes CDR1 SGHNT and CDR2 YENEEA. The CDR3 region is CASTEIGDTGELFF. CDR3 nucleotides: TGTGCCAGCACTGAGATAGGAGACACCGGGGAGCTGTTTTTT.

The V and J genes are TRBV5-5 and TRBJ2-7; 10 nucleotides line up with TRBD1. CDR1 is SGHKS and CDR2 is YYEKEE in the germline V gene (reference sequence). The ends lost 3 bases at V and 1 base at J; junction bases unmatched: 1. This CDR3 is built from 14 residues. CDR3 in DNA: TGTGCCAGCAGCTCGGACAGGGGGTCCTACGAGCAGTACTTC. It codes for CASSSDRGSYEQYF.

The V call is TRBV21-1, the J call TRBJ2-3; whether TRBD2, the table's D call, matches the DNA was not checked. TRBV21-1 represents a pseudogene. The CDR3 has 20 amino acids. CDR3 coding DNA: TGTGCCAGTCTCCCCCGCCGGGCCGGGACTAGCGGGGGGTATCCAGATACGCAGTATTTT. This translates into CASLPRRAGTSGGYPDTQYF.

The gene calls are TRBV5-4 and TRBJ2-3; 11 nucleotides match TRBD2. Trimming took 4 bases from V and 1 from J; bases not matched to a gene: 11. The CDR3 is 18 residues long. The V gene's germline CDR1 is SGHNT and CDR2 YYREEE (reference sequence). CDR3 coding DNA: TGTGCCAGCAGCCCAACTAGCGGGGGCAACCCAGGCACAGATACGCAGTATTTT. Protein sequence: CASSPTSGGNPGTDTQYF.

This chain links TRBV19 with TRBJ2-1; D is possibly TRBD2 (6 bases). V lost 5 bases and J 9 bases, leaving 23 bases between the germline ends. The CDR3 is 16 amino acids. In germline, CDR1 is LNHDA, CDR2 SQIVND (reference sequence). The CDR3 nucleotides are TGTGCCAGTAGTTTTGATTCCGGACGGGGGACGGGTGAGCAGTTCTTC. Amino acid sequence: CASSFDSGRGTGEQFF.

The gene calls are TRBV6-6 and TRBJ1-1; 11 nucleotides agree with TRBD1. This CDR3 is built from 15 residues. CDR1 and CDR2 (germline): MNHNY, SVGAGI (reference sequence). V lost 6 bases to trimming and J lost 11 bases; unmatched junction nucleotides: 14. CDR3 protein: CASSPGQGAWGVAFF. The DNA of the CDR3 is TGTGCCAGCAGCCCCGGACAGGGGGCGTGGGGGGTGGCTTTCTTT.

The gene calls are TRBV6-5 and TRBJ1-5; 9 bases line up with TRBD1. Trimming cost V 6 bases and J 1 base; bases outside gene matches: 4. The length of the CDR3 is 15 residues. Germline V lookup: CDR1 MNHEY, CDR2 SVGAGI. CDR3: CASRAGTGSNQPQHF. DNA for the CDR3: TGTGCCAGCAGAGCCGGGACAGGGAGCAATCAGCCCCAGCATTTT.